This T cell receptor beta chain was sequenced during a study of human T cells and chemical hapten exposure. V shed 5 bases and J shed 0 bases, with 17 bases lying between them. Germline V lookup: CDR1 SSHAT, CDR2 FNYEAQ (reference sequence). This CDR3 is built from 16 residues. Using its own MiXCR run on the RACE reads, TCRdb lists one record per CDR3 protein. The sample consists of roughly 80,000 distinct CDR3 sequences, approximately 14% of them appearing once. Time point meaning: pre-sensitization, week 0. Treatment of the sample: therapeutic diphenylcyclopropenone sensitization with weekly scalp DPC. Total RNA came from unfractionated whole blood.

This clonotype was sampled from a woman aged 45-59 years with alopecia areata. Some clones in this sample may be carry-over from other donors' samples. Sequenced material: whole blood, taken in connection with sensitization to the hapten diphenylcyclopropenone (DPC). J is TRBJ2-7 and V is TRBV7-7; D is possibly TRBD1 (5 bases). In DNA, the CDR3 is TGTGCCAGCAGCCCAAATGACAGAGAGAGCTCCTACGAGCAGTACTTC. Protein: CASSPNDRESSYEQYF.